The clone carrying this T cell receptor beta chain was seen repeatedly, ten times or more. These data are taken from a study of low-dose radiotherapy and immunotherapy resistance in tumors. Across the whole study: The schedule for Cohort 2 used 1 Gy per fraction every two weeks, which added up to 13 Gy over 26 weeks. Study patients were administered oral aspirin at 300 mg daily for four cycles from cycle 1 day 1. Dosing of intravenous cyclophosphamide at 200 mg/m2 occurred every two weeks and took place one day prior to radiation and immunotherapy.

Time point specified: before trial treatment. CDR1 is DFQATT, CDR2 SNEGSKA, per germline (reference sequence). The CDR3 contains 12 residues. cDNA synthesis used a TRAV/TRBV-specific primer set for both chains. The PCR that amplified TCRs ran for roughly 20 cycles, relying on a constant-region primer and a V-primer adapter. By in vitro transcription, the isolated mRNA was amplified. TCRdb analysed the reads with MiXCR anew, one entry per CDR3 protein. This table holds tens of thousands of distinct CDR3 sequences, 9.4% found once. The TCR sequence derives from a male donor with prostate cancer. Sequencing used PBMCs, obtained before treatment. The chain joins TRBV20-1 to TRBJ2-1; tentatively, D is TRBD1 (6 bases). The CDR3 loop is CRAGEIHNEQFF. The CDR3 DNA is TGCAGAGCAGGGGAGATACACAATGAGCAGTTCTTC.